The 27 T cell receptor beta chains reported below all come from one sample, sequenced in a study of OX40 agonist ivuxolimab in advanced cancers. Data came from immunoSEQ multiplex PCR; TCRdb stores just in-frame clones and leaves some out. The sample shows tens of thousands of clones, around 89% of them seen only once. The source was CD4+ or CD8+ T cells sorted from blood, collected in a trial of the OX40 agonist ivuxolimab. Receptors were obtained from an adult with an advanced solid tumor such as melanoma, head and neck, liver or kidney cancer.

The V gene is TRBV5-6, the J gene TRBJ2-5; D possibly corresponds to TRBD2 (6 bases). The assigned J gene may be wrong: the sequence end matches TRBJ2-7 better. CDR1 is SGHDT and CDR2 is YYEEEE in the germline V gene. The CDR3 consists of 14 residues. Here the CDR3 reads CASSLGLARYEQYF. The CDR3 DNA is TGTGCCAGCAGCTTGGGCCTAGCGCGCTACGAGCAGTACTTC.

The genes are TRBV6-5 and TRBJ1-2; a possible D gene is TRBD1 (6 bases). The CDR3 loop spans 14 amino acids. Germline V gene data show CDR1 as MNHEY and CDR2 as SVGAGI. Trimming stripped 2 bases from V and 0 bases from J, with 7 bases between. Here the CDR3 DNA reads TGTGCCAGCAGTTACGGGGGCCCTAACTATGGCTACACCTTC. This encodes CASSYGGPNYGYTF.

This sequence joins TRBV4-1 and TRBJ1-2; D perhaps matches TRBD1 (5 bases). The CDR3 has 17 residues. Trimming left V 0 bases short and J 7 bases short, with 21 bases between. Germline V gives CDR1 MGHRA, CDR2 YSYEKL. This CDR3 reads CASSQDRASPGVFGYTF. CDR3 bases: TGCGCCAGCAGCCAAGATAGGGCCTCCCCGGGGGTCTTTGGCTACACCTTC.

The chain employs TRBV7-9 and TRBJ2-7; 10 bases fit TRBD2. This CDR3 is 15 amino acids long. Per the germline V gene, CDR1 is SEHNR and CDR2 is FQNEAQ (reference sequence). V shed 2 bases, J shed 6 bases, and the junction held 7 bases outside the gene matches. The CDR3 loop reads CASSLTSGGASEQYF. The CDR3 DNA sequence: TGTGCCAGCAGCTTAACCAGCGGGGGGGCGTCCGAGCAGTACTTC.

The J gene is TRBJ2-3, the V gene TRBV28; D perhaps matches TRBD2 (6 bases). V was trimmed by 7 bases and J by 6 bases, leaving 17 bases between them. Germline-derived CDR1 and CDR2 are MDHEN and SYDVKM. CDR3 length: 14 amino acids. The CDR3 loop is CASTTGLGGDTQYF. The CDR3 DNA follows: TGTGCCAGCACTACGGGACTGGGGGGTGATACGCAGTATTTT. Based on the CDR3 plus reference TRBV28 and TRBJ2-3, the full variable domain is DVKVTQSSRYLVKRTGEKVFLECVQDMDHENMFWYRQDPGLGLRLIYFSYDVKMKEKGDIPEGYSVSREKKERFSLILESASTNQTSMYLCASTTGLGGDTQYFGPGTRLTVL.

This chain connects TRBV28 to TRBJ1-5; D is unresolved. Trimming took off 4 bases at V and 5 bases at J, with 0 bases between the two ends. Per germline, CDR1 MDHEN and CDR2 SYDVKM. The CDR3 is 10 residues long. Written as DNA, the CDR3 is TGTGCCAGCAGTTATCAGCCCCAGCATTTT. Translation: CASSYQPQHF.

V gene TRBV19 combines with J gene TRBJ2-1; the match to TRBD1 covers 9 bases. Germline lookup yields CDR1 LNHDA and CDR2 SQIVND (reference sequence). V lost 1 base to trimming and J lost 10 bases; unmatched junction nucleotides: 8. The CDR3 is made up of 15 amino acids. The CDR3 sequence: CASSIAGQGLEEQFF. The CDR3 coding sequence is TGTGCCAGTAGTATAGCGGGACAGGGTCTTGAGGAGCAGTTCTTC. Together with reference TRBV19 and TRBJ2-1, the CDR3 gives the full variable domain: DGGITQSPKYLFRKEGQNVTLSCEQNLNHDAMYWYRQDPGQGLRLIYYSQIVNDFQKGDIAEGYSVSREKKESFPLTVTSAQKNPTAFYLCASSIAGQGLEEQFFGPGTRLTVL.

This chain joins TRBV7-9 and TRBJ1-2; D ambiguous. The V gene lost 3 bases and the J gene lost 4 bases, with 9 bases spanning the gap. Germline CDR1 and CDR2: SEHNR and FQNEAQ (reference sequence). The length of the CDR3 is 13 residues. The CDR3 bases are TGTGCCAGCAGCTTGGGCAGGATCTATGGCTACACCTTC. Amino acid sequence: CASSLGRIYGYTF.

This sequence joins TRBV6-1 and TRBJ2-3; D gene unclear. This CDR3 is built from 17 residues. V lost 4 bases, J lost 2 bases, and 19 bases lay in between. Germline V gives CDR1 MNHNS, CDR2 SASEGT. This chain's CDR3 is CASSAMWGKPNTDTQYF. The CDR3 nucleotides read TGTGCCAGCAGTGCTATGTGGGGTAAGCCTAACACAGATACGCAGTATTTT.

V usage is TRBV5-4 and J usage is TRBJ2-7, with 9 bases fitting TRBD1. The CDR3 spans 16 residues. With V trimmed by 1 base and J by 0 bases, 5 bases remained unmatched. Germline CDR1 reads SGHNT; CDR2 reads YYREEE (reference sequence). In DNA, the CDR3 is TGTGCCAGCAGCTTGTATTGGACAGGGGACTCCTACGAGCAGTACTTC. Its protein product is CASSLYWTGDSYEQYF. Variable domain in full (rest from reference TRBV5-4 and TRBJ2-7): ETGVTQSPTHLIKTRGQQVTLRCSSQSGHNTVSWYQQALGQGPQFIFQYYREEENGRGNFPPRFSGLQFPNYSSELNVNALELDDSALYLCASSLYWTGDSYEQYFGPGTRLTVT.

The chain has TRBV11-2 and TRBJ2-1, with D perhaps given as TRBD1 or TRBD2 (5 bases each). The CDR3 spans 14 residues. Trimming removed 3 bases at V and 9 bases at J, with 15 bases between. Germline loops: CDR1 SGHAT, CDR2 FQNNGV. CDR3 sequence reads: CASSFPGIGTEQFF. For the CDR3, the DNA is TGTGCCAGCAGCTTCCCGGGAATCGGGACTGAGCAGTTCTTC.

CDR3 in DNA: TGTGCCAGCAGCTCGGGGACTAGCGGGAGGGCCGAGCAGTACTTC. It codes for CASSSGTSGRAEQYF. This chain joins TRBV7-2 and TRBJ2-7, with 16 nucleotides matching TRBD2. V lost 4 bases and J lost 6; bases outside the gene matches: 3. Germline V gene data show CDR1 as SGHTA and CDR2 as FQGNSA. The CDR3 sequence is 15 residues long.

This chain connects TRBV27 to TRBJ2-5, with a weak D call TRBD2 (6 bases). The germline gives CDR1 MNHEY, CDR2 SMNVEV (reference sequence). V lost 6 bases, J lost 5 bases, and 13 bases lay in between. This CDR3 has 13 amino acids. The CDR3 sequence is CASRETAGETQYF. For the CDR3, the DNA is TGTGCCAGCAGAGAAACCGCGGGGGAGACCCAGTACTTC.

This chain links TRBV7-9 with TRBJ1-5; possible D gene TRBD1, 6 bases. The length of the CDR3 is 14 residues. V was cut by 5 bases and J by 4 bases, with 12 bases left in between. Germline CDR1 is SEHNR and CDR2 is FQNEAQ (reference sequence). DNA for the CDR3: TGTGCCAGCAGCACAGGGTGGGGTAATCAGCCCCAGCATTTT. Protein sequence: CASSTGWGNQPQHF.

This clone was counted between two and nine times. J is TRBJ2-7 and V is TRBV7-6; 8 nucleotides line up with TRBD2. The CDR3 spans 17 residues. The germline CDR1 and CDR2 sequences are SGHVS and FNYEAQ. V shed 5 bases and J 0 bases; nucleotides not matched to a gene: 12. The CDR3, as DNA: TGTGCCAGCAGCCCCCGGGAGGGAGGGATAGGCTCCTACGAGCAGTACTTC. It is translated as CASSPREGGIGSYEQYF.

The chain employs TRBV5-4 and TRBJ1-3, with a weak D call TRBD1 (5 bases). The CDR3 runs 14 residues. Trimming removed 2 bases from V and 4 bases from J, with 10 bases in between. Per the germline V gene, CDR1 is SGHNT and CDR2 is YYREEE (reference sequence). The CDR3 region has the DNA TGTGCCAGCAGCTTCTGGGGGTCAGGAAACACCATATATTTT. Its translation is CASSFWGSGNTIYF.

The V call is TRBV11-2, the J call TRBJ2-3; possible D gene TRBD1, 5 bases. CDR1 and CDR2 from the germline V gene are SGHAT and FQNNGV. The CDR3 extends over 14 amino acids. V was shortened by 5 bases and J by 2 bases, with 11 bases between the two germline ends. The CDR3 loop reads CASSPPTATDTQYF. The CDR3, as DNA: TGTGCCAGCAGCCCACCGACAGCCACAGATACGCAGTATTTT.

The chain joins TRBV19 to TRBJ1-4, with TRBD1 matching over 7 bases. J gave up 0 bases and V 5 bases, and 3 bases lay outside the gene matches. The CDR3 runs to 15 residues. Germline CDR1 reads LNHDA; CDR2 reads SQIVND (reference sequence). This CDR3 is CASSPGTATNEKLFF. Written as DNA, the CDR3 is TGTGCCAGTAGTCCGGGGACAGCAACTAATGAAAAACTGTTTTTT.

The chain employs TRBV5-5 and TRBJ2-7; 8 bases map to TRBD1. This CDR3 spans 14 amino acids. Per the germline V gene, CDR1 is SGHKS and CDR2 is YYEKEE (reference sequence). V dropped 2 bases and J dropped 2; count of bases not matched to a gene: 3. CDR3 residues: CASSFGQGTYEQYF. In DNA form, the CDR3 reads TGTGCCAGCAGCTTCGGACAGGGTACCTACGAGCAGTACTTC. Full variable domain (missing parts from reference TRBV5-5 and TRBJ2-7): DAGVTQSPTHLIKTRGQQVTLRCSPISGHKSVSWYQQVLGQGPQFIFQYYEKEERGRGNFPDRFSARQFPNYSSELNVNALLLGDSALYLCASSFGQGTYEQYFGPGTRLTVT.

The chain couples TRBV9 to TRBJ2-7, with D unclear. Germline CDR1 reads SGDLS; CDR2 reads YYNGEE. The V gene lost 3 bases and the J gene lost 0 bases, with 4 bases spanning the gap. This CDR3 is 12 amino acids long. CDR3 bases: TGTGCCAGCAGCGGCAACTCCTACGAGCAGTACTTC. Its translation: CASSGNSYEQYF.

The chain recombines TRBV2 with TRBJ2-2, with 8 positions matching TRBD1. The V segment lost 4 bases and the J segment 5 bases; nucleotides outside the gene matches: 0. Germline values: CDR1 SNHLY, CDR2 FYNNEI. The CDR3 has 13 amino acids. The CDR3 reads CASSGQGTGELFF. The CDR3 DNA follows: TGTGCCAGCAGTGGACAGGGGACCGGGGAGCTGTTTTTT.

Written as DNA, the CDR3 is TGTGCCAGCAGCTTAGTAGGCAGGGCCAGCAATCAGCCCCAGCATTTT. It yields the protein CASSLVGRASNQPQHF. This chain joins TRBV7-2 and TRBJ1-5; tentatively, D is TRBD1 (5 bases). The V end was cut by 1 base, the J end by 1 base, with 11 bases between. The CDR3 is 16 amino acids. Looked up from germline, CDR1 is SGHTA and CDR2 is FQGNSA.

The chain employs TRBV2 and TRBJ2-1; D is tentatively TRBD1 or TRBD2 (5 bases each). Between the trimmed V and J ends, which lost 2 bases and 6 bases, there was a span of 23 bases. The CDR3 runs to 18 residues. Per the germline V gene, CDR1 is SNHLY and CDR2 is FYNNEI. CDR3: CASSESGKGIAIGNEQFF. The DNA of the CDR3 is TGTGCCAGCAGTGAATCCGGTAAGGGGATAGCGATTGGCAATGAGCAGTTCTTC.

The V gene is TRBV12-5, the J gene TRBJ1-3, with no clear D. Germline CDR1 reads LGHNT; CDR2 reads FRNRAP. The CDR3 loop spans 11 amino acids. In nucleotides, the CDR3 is TGTGCGGGTGGCGGGGGAAACACCATATATTTT. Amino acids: CAGGGGNTIYF.

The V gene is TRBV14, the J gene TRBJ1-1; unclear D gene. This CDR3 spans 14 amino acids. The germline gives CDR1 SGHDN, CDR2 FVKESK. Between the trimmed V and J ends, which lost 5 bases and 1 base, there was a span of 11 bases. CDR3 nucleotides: TGTGCCAGCAGCTCTTACCCGGGGAACACTGAAGCTTTCTTT. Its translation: CASSSYPGNTEAFF.

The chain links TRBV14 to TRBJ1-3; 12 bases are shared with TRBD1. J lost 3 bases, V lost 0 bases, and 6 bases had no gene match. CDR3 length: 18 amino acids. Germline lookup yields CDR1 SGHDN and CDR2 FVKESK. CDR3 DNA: TGTGCCAGCAGCCAAGAAGGGACAGGGGGCGCGTTTGGAAACACCATATATTTT. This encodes CASSQEGTGGAFGNTIYF.

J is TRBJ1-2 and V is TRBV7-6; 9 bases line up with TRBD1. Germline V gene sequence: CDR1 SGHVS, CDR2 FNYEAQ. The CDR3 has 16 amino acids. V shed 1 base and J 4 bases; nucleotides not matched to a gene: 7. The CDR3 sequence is CASSLGGQGRGYGYTF. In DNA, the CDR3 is TGTGCCAGCAGCTTAGGGGGACAGGGACGTGGCTATGGCTACACCTTC.